Each of the 17 T cell receptor beta chains below was sequenced from the same sample in a study of blood T cell repertoires in COVID-19. Profiled with immunoSEQ multiplex PCR; TCRdb holds only in-frame clones, not every one. The sample lists about 30,000 clones, 88% occurring once. The sample was peripheral blood. The receptors shown here come from a man between 60 and 70 years old with active COVID-19.

This clone was seen only a few times. This rearrangement joins TRBV25-1 to TRBJ2-7; perhaps TRBD2 as D (5 bases). Germline V CDR1 and CDR2: MGHDK, SYGVNS. The CDR3 has 17 residues. Trimming took 1 base from V and 6 from J, leaving 22 bases between them. DNA of the CDR3: TGTGCCAGCAGTGAATTAAGGGCGGGCAGTTACCGGGGCGAGCAGTACTTC. Its protein is CASSELRAGSYRGEQYF.

The gene calls are TRBV27 and TRBJ2-1, with TRBD1 as a possible D gene (5 bases). V was pared by 0 bases and J by 8 bases, with 14 bases between. Germline CDR1 MNHEY, CDR2 SMNVEV (reference sequence). The CDR3 runs 15 residues. The CDR3 bases are TGTGCCAGCAGTTTATCGGGGCTAGTTGGCGATGAGCAGTTCTTC. As protein: CASSLSGLVGDEQFF.

This rearrangement joins TRBV6-6 to TRBJ1-1; possibly TRBD1 for D (6 bases). The ends were cut back, 5 bases at V and 4 bases at J, with 17 bases in the middle. This CDR3 region has 15 residues. In germline, CDR1 is MNHNY, CDR2 SVGAGI (reference sequence). CDR3 amino acids: CASSDRSRASTEAFF. DNA for the CDR3: TGTGCCAGCAGTGACAGGTCCAGAGCAAGCACTGAAGCTTTCTTT.

The chain uses TRBV28 and TRBJ2-7, with D possibly being TRBD1 (5 bases). The CDR3 sequence is 14 residues long. The V and J ends lost 5 bases and 2 bases respectively, with 13 bases between them. Germline lookup yields CDR1 MDHEN and CDR2 SYDVKM. In nucleotides, the CDR3 is TGTGCCAGCAGTACTCAGACAGTTACCTACGAGCAGTACTTC. Translating it yields CASSTQTVTYEQYF.

This clone was seen once. V usage is TRBV10-3 and J usage is TRBJ2-5, with TRBD1 as a possible D gene (6 bases). The CDR3 length is 16 residues. Per germline, CDR1 ENHRY and CDR2 SYGVKD. V dropped 4 bases and J dropped 1 base, with 16 bases sitting between them. The CDR3: CAISGAPRGGQETQYF. CDR3 nucleotides: TGTGCCATCAGTGGGGCCCCCCGAGGGGGCCAAGAGACCCAGTACTTC.

V is TRBV9 and J is TRBJ2-2, with 7 bases identical to TRBD2. V was clipped by 0 bases and J by 0 bases; unmatched bases: 2. The germline V gene encodes CDR1 SGDLS and CDR2 YYNGEE. This CDR3 contains 16 residues. CDR3 protein: CASSVVAGANTGELFF. DNA of the CDR3: TGTGCCAGCAGCGTAGTGGCGGGAGCGAACACCGGGGAGCTGTTTTTT.

The chain couples TRBV7-5 to TRBJ1-6. TRBV7-5 is a listed pseudogene. The CDR3 is made up of 18 amino acids. In nucleotides, the CDR3 is TGTGCCAGAACGCCCTGGGGGGGGTCGAGCTCCTATAATTCACCCCTCCACTTT. It translates to CARTPWGGSSSYNSPLHF.

The chain has TRBV5-6 and TRBJ2-5, with 13 bases fitting TRBD2. The germline V gene has CDR1 SGHDT and CDR2 YYEEEE. There are 16 residues in the CDR3. The V gene end was trimmed by 4 bases and the J gene end by 5 bases; junction bases not matched to a gene: 8. CDR3 in DNA: TGTGCCAGCAGCCCTCGGACTAGCGGGAGTGGTGAGACCCAGTACTTC. Amino acids: CASSPRTSGSGETQYF.

The genes are TRBV14 and TRBJ1-1; D is unclear. The germline V gene encodes CDR1 SGHDN and CDR2 FVKESK. Deletions cut 1 base from V and 3 bases from J, with 6 bases between. The CDR3 has 13 amino acids. The CDR3 sequence is CASSQGLYTEAFF. CDR3 in DNA: TGTGCCAGCAGCCAAGGACTGTACACTGAAGCTTTCTTT.

This chain joins TRBV19 and TRBJ1-2; no firm D call. The germline V and J ends were trimmed by 2 bases and 2 bases, with 15 bases remaining between them. Germline CDR1 LNHDA, CDR2 SQIVND (reference sequence). This CDR3 comprises 16 residues. The CDR3 DNA reads as TGTGCCAGTAGTATACTCGCGGGAAATTACAACTATGGCTACACCTTC. It specifies CASSILAGNYNYGYTF.

CDR3 sequence (DNA): TGTGCCAGCTCGCGCCAGGTCCACACTGAAGCTTTCTTT. Encoded protein: CASSRQVHTEAFF. The gene calls are TRBV18 and TRBJ1-1; the D is unclear. Germline V gene lookup returns CDR1 KGHSH and CDR2 LQKENI. The length of the CDR3 is 13 residues. Trimming stripped 6 bases from V and 3 bases from J, with 11 bases between.

V is TRBV18 and J is TRBJ2-2; no reliable D call. V lost 3 bases and J 1 base, leaving 12 bases between the germline ends. CDR3 size: 16 residues. The germline CDR1 and CDR2 sequences are KGHSH and LQKENI. The CDR3 DNA reads TGTGCCAGCTCACCCCCTTTGGCAAAGAACACCGGGGAGCTGTTTTTT. This gives the protein CASSPPLAKNTGELFF. Combining the CDR3 with reference TRBV18 and TRBJ2-2 gives the whole variable domain NAGVMQNPRHLVRRRGQEARLRCSPMKGHSHVYWYRQLPEEGLKFMVYLQKENIIDESGMPKERFSAEFPKEGPSILRIQQVVRGDSAAYFCASSPPLAKNTGELFFGEGSRLTVL.

This chain links TRBV18 with TRBJ1-2; D not certain. V lost 4 bases and J lost 8, with 14 bases in between. The germline V gene encodes CDR1 KGHSH and CDR2 LQKENI. The length of the CDR3 is 13 residues. CDR3 loop: CASSLLHPGGYTF. CDR3 nucleotides: TGTGCCAGCTCACTCTTACACCCCGGGGGCTACACCTTC.

V is TRBV4-2 and J is TRBJ2-7, with 11 bases identical to TRBD1. Trimming took 5 bases from V and 5 from J; bases not matched to a gene: 8. The CDR3 is made up of 15 amino acids. The germline V gene encodes CDR1 LGHNA and CDR2 YNFKEQ. DNA for the CDR3: TGTGCCAGCAGCGCGCCGGGACAGGGGGGTCACGAGCAGTACTTC. This codes for CASSAPGQGGHEQYF.

The chain has TRBV7-9 and TRBJ2-7; the D is unclear. This CDR3 spans 16 amino acids. Trimming removed 2 bases at V and 0 bases at J, with 14 bases between. CDR1 is SEHNR and CDR2 is FQNEAQ in the germline V gene (reference sequence). The CDR3 region is CASSLPGSGFSYEQYF. The DNA for the CDR3 is TGTGCCAGCAGCTTACCAGGATCCGGCTTCTCCTACGAGCAGTACTTC.

This clone has more than one count but fewer than ten. The chain joins TRBV18 to TRBJ2-4; the D is unclear. Trimming cost V 3 bases and J 2 bases, with 11 bases left between them. Germline CDR1 is KGHSH and CDR2 is LQKENI. The CDR3 is made up of 15 amino acids. DNA for the CDR3: TGTGCCAGCTCACCGCCCGGGTCTACCAAAAACATTCAGTACTTC. Amino acid sequence: CASSPPGSTKNIQYF.

The rearrangement uses TRBV9 and TRBJ1-5; no definite D call. V was trimmed by 0 bases and J by 7 bases, leaving 8 bases between them. This CDR3 comprises 13 residues. Germline values: CDR1 SGDLS, CDR2 YYNGEE. CDR3 bases: TGTGCCAGCAGCGTAGACTTCGAACAGCCCCAGCATTTT. Its protein is CASSVDFEQPQHF.